The 31 T cell receptor beta chains below all came from one sample that was sequenced in a study of identical twins. Each CDR3 protein is one row after TCRdb ran MiXCR on the 5' RACE reads. Among fewer than 250,000 distinct CDR3 sequences, around 8% were seen once, and the ten largest hold about 1.9%. These data were likewise used in another study, on yellow fever vaccine responses in identical twins.

Sequenced material: memory (CD45RO+) T cells sorted from blood. The receptors were sampled from a woman aged 18-29 years in good health.

By share, this clonotype counts as medium-sized. The chain has TRBV4-3 and TRBJ2-6, with D maybe TRBD2 (6 bases). The CDR3 is 16 residues long. Deletions cut 3 bases from V and 2 bases from J, with 11 bases between. Germline V CDR1 and CDR2: LGHNA, YSLEER. CDR3: CASSQDGTAGANVLTF. CDR3 sequence (DNA): TGCGCCAGCAGCCAGGACGGGACTGCTGGGGCCAACGTCCTGACTTTC.

Many counts were recorded for this clonotype. This chain uses TRBV15 with TRBJ2-3; no definite D call. This CDR3 is built from 14 residues. Trimming pared 0 bases from V and 4 bases from J, leaving 8 bases between. Germline CDR1 is LNHNV and CDR2 is YYDKDF (reference sequence). CDR3 DNA: TGTGCCACCAGCAGAGATAGAGCCGCAGATACGCAGTATTTT. This translates into CATSRDRAADTQYF.

This clonotype was picked up a small number of times. The rearrangement joins TRBV28 to TRBJ2-7, with D perhaps TRBD2 (5 bases). Per germline, CDR1 MDHEN and CDR2 SYDVKM. This CDR3 comprises 13 residues. The ends were cut back, 6 bases at V and 6 bases at J, with 15 bases in the middle. CDR3 sequence (DNA): TGTGCCAGCAGAAAGACTATCTTAGCCGAGCAGTACTTC. It encodes CASRKTILAEQYF.

There are a few counts of this clonotype. The chain has TRBV6-1 and TRBJ2-2; the D is unclear. The V end was cut by 2 bases, the J end by 4 bases, with 11 bases between. Germline-derived CDR1 and CDR2 are MNHNS and SASEGT. This CDR3 has 15 amino acids. CDR3 loop: CASSEPPAVTGELFF. The CDR3 nucleotides are TGTGCCAGCAGTGAACCCCCCGCGGTCACCGGGGAGCTGTTTTTT.

The chain employs TRBV19 and TRBJ2-2; 9 bases agree with TRBD2. CDR3 size: 18 residues. Trimming cost V 3 bases and J 0 bases; bases outside gene matches: 8. Germline CDR1 reads LNHDA; CDR2 reads SQIVND (reference sequence). This CDR3 is CASSILVLAGTNTGELFF. In DNA, the CDR3 is TGTGCCAGTAGTATTTTAGTACTAGCGGGTACGAACACCGGGGAGCTGTTTTTT.

The table lists this clonotype with many counts. The rearrangement uses TRBV6-2 or TRBV6-3 and TRBJ2-3, with a tentative D call TRBD1 (5 bases). Germline lookup yields CDR1 MNHEY and CDR2 SVGEGT. This CDR3 has 15 residues. V was pared by 4 bases and J by 3 bases, with 14 bases between. CDR3 sequence: CASSSRRGITDTQYF. The DNA for the CDR3 is TGTGCCAGCAGTTCGCGTAGGGGAATAACAGATACGCAGTATTTT.

This clonotype was picked up many times. J is TRBJ1-5 and V is TRBV20-1; TRBD1 agrees at 8 bases. The germline V gene encodes CDR1 DFQATT and CDR2 SNEGSKA (reference sequence). After removal of 0 bases from V and 3 bases from J, the junction contained 7 bases not matched to a gene. CDR3 length: 16 residues. In DNA, the CDR3 is TGCAGTGCTAGAGATGCGGCGCAGGGGGCCAATCAGCCCCAGCATTTT. As protein: CSARDAAQGANQPQHF.

V and J are TRBV11-2 and TRBJ1-3; D uncertain. The CDR3 sequence is 16 residues long. Looked up from germline, CDR1 is SGHAT and CDR2 is FQNNGV. Trimming stripped 5 bases from V and 0 bases from J, with 14 bases between. The CDR3 is CASSQIQWSSGNTIYF. CDR3 in DNA: TGTGCCAGCAGCCAGATACAGTGGTCCTCTGGAAACACCATATATTTT. Together with reference TRBV11-2 and TRBJ1-3, the CDR3 gives the full variable domain: EAGVAQSPRYKIIEKRQSVAFWCNPISGHATLYWYQQILGQGPKLLIQFQNNGVVDDSQLPKDRFSAERLKGVDSTLKIQPAKLEDSAVYLCASSQIQWSSGNTIYFGEGSWLTVV.

This clonotype has at least ten counts. The V and J genes are TRBV28 and TRBJ1-6; 7 bases agree with TRBD1. Germline CDR1 reads MDHEN; CDR2 reads SYDVKM. The CDR3 loop spans 13 amino acids. V lost 6 bases to trimming and J lost 10 bases; unmatched junction nucleotides: 6. In nucleotides, the CDR3 is TGTGCCAGCAGAGTCAGGGGGAACTCACCCCTCCACTTT. The encoded protein is CASRVRGNSPLHF.

This clonotype was counted a few times. The chain links TRBV2 to TRBJ2-3; D uncertain. The CDR3 loop spans 12 amino acids. Germline assignment: CDR1 SNHLY and CDR2 FYNNEI. Between the trimmed V and J ends, which lost 4 bases and 5 bases, there was a span of 7 bases. CDR3 DNA sequence: TGTGCCAGCAGTGTCGGCGAAGATACGCAGTATTTT. It specifies CASSVGEDTQYF.

The chain combines TRBV11-2 with TRBJ2-4; D gene unclear. In germline, CDR1 is SGHAT, CDR2 FQNNGV. Trimming pared 4 bases from V and 0 bases from J, leaving 13 bases between. The CDR3 runs 16 residues. The CDR3 coding sequence is TGTGCCAGCAGCTCCTTAGAGCATCTAGCCAAAAACATTCAGTACTTC. This translates into CASSSLEHLAKNIQYF.

Many counts were recorded for this clonotype. The chain employs TRBV6-5 and TRBJ2-7; weak D call: TRBD2 (5 bases). CDR3 length: 11 residues. The V end lost 8 bases, the J end lost 3 bases, and 8 bases lay between the germline ends. The germline V gene encodes CDR1 MNHEY and CDR2 SVGAGI. The CDR3 loop is CASRADYEQYF. For the CDR3, the DNA is TGTGCCAGCCGAGCGGACTACGAGCAGTACTTC.

In this sample, this clonotype turned up many times. The V and J genes are TRBV6-1 and TRBJ1-3; 7 nucleotides line up with TRBD1. The CDR3 sequence is 16 residues long. V lost 7 bases and J lost 0; bases outside the gene matches: 9. Germline-derived CDR1 and CDR2 are MNHNS and SASEGT. The CDR3 region is CASTPSQGDSGNTIYF. The CDR3 coding sequence is TGTGCCAGCACCCCATCCCAGGGGGACTCTGGAAACACCATATATTTT.

Ten or more counts support this clonotype. CDR3: CASSVTGTGSNEQFF. The CDR3 bases are TGTGCCAGCAGCGTCACCGGGACAGGGAGCAATGAGCAGTTCTTC. The chain is built from TRBV9 and TRBJ2-1, with 9 bases matching TRBD1. This CDR3 has 15 amino acids. CDR1 SGDLS and CDR2 YYNGEE come from the germline V gene. J was trimmed by 6 bases and V by 2 bases; bases with no gene match: 6.

J is TRBJ2-5 and V is TRBV5-6; 7 bases align to TRBD1. V lost 2 bases, J lost 5 bases, and 6 bases stayed unmatched. From germline, CDR1 is SGHDT and CDR2 YYEEEE. This CDR3 comprises 14 residues. The CDR3: CASSFWDSRETQYF. The DNA of the CDR3 is TGTGCCAGCAGCTTTTGGGACAGTAGGGAGACCCAGTACTTC. The full variable domain, with the rest looked up from reference TRBV5-6 and TRBJ2-5, is DAGVTQSPTHLIKTRGQQVTLRCSPKSGHDTVSWYQQALGQGPQFIFQYYEEEERQRGNFPDRFSGHQFPNYSSELNVNALLLGDSALYLCASSFWDSRETQYFGPGTRLLVL.

At least ten counts were recorded for this clonotype. The V and J genes are TRBV12-3 or TRBV12-4 and TRBJ2-1; D is possibly TRBD2 (6 bases). V gave up 5 bases and J gave up 4 bases, with 18 bases separating them. CDR3 length equals 16 residues. The CDR3 reads CASSPLGSLGYNEQFF. The CDR3 nucleotides read TGTGCCAGCAGTCCCCTCGGGAGTCTGGGGTACAATGAGCAGTTCTTC.

The chain employs TRBV29-1 and TRBJ2-7; no reliable D call. The CDR3 covers 13 residues. V gave up 4 bases and J gave up 1 base, with 11 bases separating them. Germline V gives CDR1 SQVTM, CDR2 ANQGSEA. CDR3: CSVVGSPSYEQYF. The CDR3 region has the DNA TGCAGCGTTGTTGGCAGTCCTTCCTACGAGCAGTACTTC.

The V call is TRBV6-6, the J call TRBJ2-7; D uncertain. The V gene lost 8 bases and the J gene lost 2 bases, with 10 bases spanning the gap. Per germline, CDR1 MNHNY and CDR2 SVGAGI (reference sequence). CDR3 length equals 12 residues. CDR3 sequence reads: CASGREPYEQYF. CDR3 DNA: TGTGCCAGCGGTAGGGAACCCTACGAGCAGTACTTC.

This clonotype was counted only a few times. V gene TRBV6-2 or TRBV6-3 combines with J gene TRBJ2-7; 10 bases align to TRBD2. The CDR3 spans 15 residues. CDR1 is MNHEY and CDR2 is SVGEGT in the germline V gene. With 6 bases clipped from V and 4 bases from J, the junction kept 9 bases outside the gene matches. CDR3 loop: CASRYSGRGLYEQYF. In nucleotides, the CDR3 is TGTGCCAGCAGATACAGCGGGAGGGGCCTATACGAGCAGTACTTC.

This rearrangement joins TRBV7-8 to TRBJ1-1; D not certain. Germline CDR1 and CDR2: SGHVS and FQNEAQ. The V and J ends lost 2 bases and 3 bases respectively, with 19 bases between them. There are 17 residues in the CDR3. The CDR3 is CASSLNSMGEGYTEAFF. CDR3 in DNA: TGTGCCAGCAGCTTAAATTCTATGGGAGAAGGGTACACTGAAGCTTTCTTT.

The sample holds a few counts of this clonotype. The genes are TRBV27 and TRBJ2-7; possibly TRBD2 for D (5 bases). Germline V lookup: CDR1 MNHEY, CDR2 SMNVEV (reference sequence). Trimming removed 1 base from V and 0 bases from J, with 7 bases in between. This CDR3 spans 14 amino acids. The CDR3 bases are TGTGCCAGCAGTTTATTTAGCGTCTCCTACGAGCAGTACTTC. It is translated as CASSLFSVSYEQYF.

The J gene is TRBJ2-7, the V gene TRBV5-6; D is unclear. V lost 9 bases, J lost 2 bases, and 15 bases lay in between. The germline V gene encodes CDR1 SGHDT and CDR2 YYEEEE. The CDR3 is 13 amino acids. DNA of the CDR3: TGTGCCATCGGCTTGGTCCAGGCCTACGAGCAGTACTTC. This sequence encodes CAIGLVQAYEQYF. Variable domain in full (rest from reference TRBV5-6 and TRBJ2-7): DAGVTQSPTHLIKTRGQQVTLRCSPKSGHDTVSWYQQALGQGPQFIFQYYEEEERQRGNFPDRFSGHQFPNYSSELNVNALLLGDSALYLCAIGLVQAYEQYFGPGTRLTVT.

This clonotype was detected a few times. The V and J genes are TRBV20-1 and TRBJ2-3; 8 bases line up with TRBD2. The germline CDR1 and CDR2 sequences are DFQATT and SNEGSKA (reference sequence). This CDR3 comprises 16 residues. Trimming at V came to 4 bases and at J to 0 bases, leaving 9 bases not matched to a gene. The CDR3 bases are TGCAGTGCTACTAGCCAGCGGGGGTCGAGCACAGATACGCAGTATTTT. This codes for CSATSQRGSSTDTQYF.

The chain carries TRBV10-3 and TRBJ2-1; D gene unclear. CDR1 and CDR2 from the germline V gene are ENHRY and SYGVKD. The CDR3 consists of 16 residues. V lost 2 bases and J 1 base, leaving 12 bases between the germline ends. CDR3 nucleotides: TGTGCCATCAGTGAGGCTGGAGTAAGGTCCTACAATGAGCAGTTCTTC. It specifies CAISEAGVRSYNEQFF.

The genes are TRBV4-3 and TRBJ2-2, with a weak D call TRBD1 (5 bases). The CDR3 covers 15 residues. CDR1 and CDR2 from the germline V gene are LGHNA and YSLEER. V was shortened by 2 bases and J by 1 base, with 8 bases between the two germline ends. The CDR3 nucleotides are TGCGCCAGCAGCCAAAATACAGGGAACACCGGGGAGCTGTTTTTT. Its translation: CASSQNTGNTGELFF.

This clonotype has more than one count but fewer than ten. The V and J genes are TRBV12-3 or TRBV12-4 and TRBJ2-3; TRBD2 matches at 10 bases. V lost 6 bases and J lost 2; bases outside the gene matches: 17. This CDR3 is 19 amino acids long. CDR3 sequence (DNA): TGTGCCAGCAGCCGTCCCGGATTAGCGGGAGGTCTAACCACAGATACGCAGTATTTT. Its protein product is CASSRPGLAGGLTTDTQYF.

The chain's CDR3 is CASSSALPPETQYF. Written as DNA, the CDR3 is TGTGCCAGCAGCTCCGCGCTCCCCCCCGAGACCCAGTACTTC. The gene calls are TRBV5-6 and TRBJ2-5; D is unclear. The CDR3 is made up of 14 amino acids. Germline assignment: CDR1 SGHDT and CDR2 YYEEEE. Deletions cut 3 bases from V and 5 bases from J, with 14 bases between.

In its sample, this clonotype was seen many times. The chain has TRBV5-1 and TRBJ1-6; unclear D gene. V lost 4 bases, J lost 7 bases, and 6 bases lay in between. Per germline, CDR1 SGHRS and CDR2 YFSETQ. This CDR3 has 12 residues. CDR3 loop: CASSQENSPLHF. CDR3 nucleotide sequence: TGCGCCAGCAGCCAGGAAAATTCACCCCTCCACTTT.

The chain is built from TRBV19 and TRBJ2-1, with D possibly matching TRBD1 (6 bases). This CDR3 has 15 amino acids. V lost 0 bases, J lost 7 bases, and 13 bases lay in between. Looked up from germline, CDR1 is LNHDA and CDR2 is SQIVND (reference sequence). The CDR3 DNA follows: TGTGCCAGTAGTATAGATGTGAACAGGGTAAATGAGCAGTTCTTC. Protein: CASSIDVNRVNEQFF.

This clonotype was seen more than once but under ten times. The chain joins TRBV28 to TRBJ1-1; 7 bases agree with TRBD1. V lost 3 bases to trimming and J lost 1 base; unmatched junction nucleotides: 5. Germline loops: CDR1 MDHEN, CDR2 SYDVKM. CDR3 length equals 15 residues. The CDR3 is CASSFPQGGNTEAFF. CDR3 coding DNA: TGTGCCAGCAGTTTCCCCCAGGGGGGGAACACTGAAGCTTTCTTT.

The chain uses TRBV6-1 and TRBJ2-6; the D gene is possibly TRBD2 (5 bases). This CDR3 region has 15 residues. Germline CDR1 reads MNHNS; CDR2 reads SASEGT. Between the trimmed V and J ends, which lost 3 bases and 2 bases, there was a span of 8 bases. The CDR3 spells CASSDPGAGANVLTF. CDR3 bases: TGTGCCAGCAGTGATCCCGGGGCTGGGGCCAACGTCCTGACTTTC.